The 11 T cell receptor beta chains given below trace back to one sample, sequenced in a study of low-dose radiotherapy and immunotherapy resistance in tumors. Gene-specific TRAV and TRBV primers were used for first-strand cDNA, covering alpha and beta chains. Amplification of TCRs used a constant-region primer and V-primer adapter for 15 to 25 PCR cycles. TCRdb reprocessed the reads via MiXCR and lists one record per CDR3 protein. The repertoire holds about 82,000 distinct CDR3 sequences, with approximately 20% as singletons. The time point was: before trial treatment. The material sequenced was PBMCs, taken before treatment. The receptor source for this set is a male donor with prostate cancer.

With respect to this clonotype: The conserved phenylalanine or tryptophan normally closing the CDR3 is absent here, so this likely arose from a read error. DNA of the CDR3: TGTGCCAGCAGTTACACGGGGGGAAATCAGCCCCAGTATTAT. Its translation: CASSYTGGNQPQYY. V is TRBV6-2 or TRBV6-3 and J is TRBJ1-5; 7 bases are shared with TRBD2. The end of the DNA is better explained by TRBJ2-3, so the J call may be wrong. The CDR3 consists of 14 residues. Germline CDR1 and CDR2: MNHEY and SVGEGT.

This clonotype was seen ten or more times. The chain joins TRBV19 to TRBJ2-5; 10 bases match TRBD1. V shed 8 bases and J 4 bases; nucleotides not matched to a gene: 10. The CDR3 runs 15 residues. CDR1 and CDR2 from the germline V gene are LNHDA and SQIVND (reference sequence). The CDR3, as DNA: TGTGCCAGTGGAACTCGACAGGGGGCCACAGAGACCCAGTACTTC. This gives the protein CASGTRQGATETQYF.

This chain joins TRBV30 and TRBJ1-6; 8 bases are a match to TRBD1. The CDR3 is made up of 18 amino acids. V was clipped by 1 base and J by 0 bases; unmatched bases: 8. CDR1 GTSNPN and CDR2 SVGIG come from the germline V gene (reference sequence). The CDR3 region has the DNA TGTGCCTGGAGTGAACGACAGGGGAGAAGCTCCTATAATTCACCCCTCCACTTT. Residues: CAWSERQGRSSYNSPLHF.

This clonotype was recorded many times. The J gene is TRBJ2-4, the V gene TRBV4-1; 11 bases line up with TRBD2. This CDR3 has 22 residues. Trimming cost V 0 bases and J 0 bases; bases outside gene matches: 16. CDR1 MGHRA and CDR2 YSYEKL come from the germline V gene. The CDR3 region has the DNA TGCGCCAGCAGCCAAGATCGAATTGCGGTAGCGGGGGGGAGGGTAGCCAAAAACATTCAGTACTTC. Translation gives CASSQDRIAVAGGRVAKNIQYF.

Of note for this clonotype: A far larger clone is one base from this, pointing to a likely read error. A read error is likely, as this CDR3 ends without the conserved phenylalanine or tryptophan. The rearrangement joins TRBV6-2 or TRBV6-3 to TRBJ2-7; D call uncertain. This CDR3 contains 13 residues. Trimming cost V 7 bases and J 4 bases, with 14 bases left between them. The germline CDR1 and CDR2 sequences are MNHEY and SVGEGT. CDR3 protein: CASTLTRGYEQYY. The DNA for the CDR3 is TGTGCCAGCACTCTAACCCGTGGTTACGAGCAGTACTAC.

This clonotype was observed many times. The chain uses TRBV3-1 and TRBJ2-1; D uncertain. From germline, CDR1 is LGHDT and CDR2 YNNKEL (reference sequence). The V end was cut by 1 base, the J end by 6 bases, with 7 bases between. This CDR3 comprises 13 residues. The CDR3 here is CASSQALSNEQFF. For the CDR3, the DNA is TGTGCCAGCAGCCAAGCCCTCAGCAATGAGCAGTTCTTC.

In this sample, this clonotype turned up many times. The chain uses TRBV4-1 and TRBJ2-7, with D possibly being TRBD1 (7 bases). The V end was cut by 0 bases, the J end by 3 bases, with 18 bases between. The CDR3 sequence is 17 residues long. CDR1 is MGHRA, CDR2 YSYEKL, per germline. The CDR3 region has the DNA TGCGCCAGCAGCCAAGAGGTCCAGGGGGGAGCCAGCTACGAGCAGTACTTC. This translates into CASSQEVQGGASYEQYF.

This clonotype was counted ten times or more. The genes are TRBV6-2 or TRBV6-3 and TRBJ2-1; 10 bases map to TRBD2. V lost 6 bases, J lost 3 bases, and 5 bases stayed unmatched. Germline V gene data show CDR1 as MNHEY and CDR2 as SVGEGT. The CDR3 is made up of 15 amino acids. The CDR3: CASSPSGGVYNEQFF. The CDR3 coding sequence is TGTGCCAGCAGCCCTAGCGGGGGCGTCTACAATGAGCAGTTCTTC.

This chain joins TRBV13 and TRBJ2-1, with 7 bases identical to TRBD2. This CDR3 has 17 residues. The germline CDR1 and CDR2 sequences are PRHDT and FYEKMQ (reference sequence). V lost 6 bases and J lost 0; bases outside the gene matches: 11. The CDR3 loop is CASSELPAGASYNEQFF. In DNA, the CDR3 is TGTGCCAGCAGTGAATTGCCGGCGGGAGCCTCCTACAATGAGCAGTTCTTC.

This clonotype has just a few counts. This chain connects TRBV27 to TRBJ1-5; D is unresolved. The CDR3 runs 12 residues. The V gene lost 3 bases and the J gene lost 13 bases, with 13 bases spanning the gap. Looked up from germline, CDR1 is MNHEY and CDR2 is SMNVEV (reference sequence). The chain's CDR3 is CASSFIGESQHF. CDR3 DNA sequence: TGTGCCAGCAGTTTTATAGGAGAATCACAGCATTTT.

CDR3 in DNA: TGTGCCAGCAGCTTAGAAGGCTCGGGACTAGCGGAGCGGCAGTTCTTC. It encodes CASSLEGSGLAERQFF. The V gene is TRBV7-9, the J gene TRBJ2-1, with 11 positions matching TRBD2. In germline, CDR1 is SEHNR, CDR2 FQNEAQ (reference sequence). The CDR3 has 16 residues. Losses at the gene ends were 1 base for V and 12 bases for J; bases not matched to a gene: 11.